Included here is one T cell receptor (beta chain) sequence, with context. What it recognizes is unknown. V dropped 0 bases and J dropped 3; count of bases not matched to a gene: 9. This CDR3 is 17 amino acids long. Germline CDR1 LNHNV, CDR2 YYDKDF (reference sequence). Each CDR3 protein gets one entry after TCRdb re-called the 5' RACE reads with MiXCR. The data show about 250,000 distinct CDR3 sequences, with about 16% seen just once and about 2% held by the top ten. The sample belongs to a study of T-cell memory formation after mild COVID-19. Study observations and caveats: Whereas later expanders leaned CD4+, clones contracting day 15 to 85 showed a balanced CD4/CD8 makeup.

The sequencing sample was made of PBMCs or a T cell subset sorted from them (not recorded which). This sequence joins TRBV15 and TRBJ2-3; TRBD1 matches 7 bases. This TCR was sampled from an adult woman who had mild COVID-19 (a few samples of this study predate the infection). Cell type and time point are not known. The CDR3 is CATSRDRRDSSTDTQYF. In nucleotides, the CDR3 is TGTGCCACCAGCAGAGATCGAAGGGACAGCTCAACAGATACGCAGTATTTT.